Below, one T cell receptor beta chain is given with its context. It lacks a known antigen. There are no base qualities to consult, and no much larger clone falls within one base. These data are taken from a study of blood T cell repertoires in COVID-19 (dated by TCRdb to the early 2020s). Background for the entire study: Samples from collaborators originated in the United States, Italy and Spain and spanned both the acute and convalescent phases of COVID-19. The prospective study material was composed of cDNA or gDNA derived from T cells, B-cell-depleted T cells, or PBMCs. Subjects who had been exposed to COVID-19, were actively infected with it, or had recovered from it provided the deeply sampled blood TCRbeta repertoires that made up the dataset. The repertoires were made available in a free public database intended to serve as a resource for research on the immune response to SARS-CoV-2. The samples were drawn from the first 160 participants of the ongoing ImmuneRACE study and from 1,254 subjects provided by 6 global collaborators. The sample metadata nearly always contained a de-identified subject ID, COVID-19 status, age in years and sex. Where available, HLA class I and class II types were obtained from metadata supplied by the sample provider rather than from assay-based typing.

Collaborating institutions collected whole blood in K2EDTA tubes following their own protocols. Collaborator samples were shipped for TCRbeta analysis as frozen whole blood, isolated PBMCs, or DNA extracted from either sample type. TCRbeta CDR3 regions were amplified from genomic DNA using the immunoSEQ Assay, a bias-controlled multiplex PCR. From the authors' description of their analysis: Within the assay, amplification of reference gene primers was used to estimate how many nucleated cells each sample contained. Sequence reads were collapsed and filtered to measure the absolute abundance of every unique TCRbeta CDR3 rearrangement. For each sample, productive Simpson clonality was calculated by taking the square root of Simpson's diversity index across productive rearrangements. The source is immuneACCESS, and TCRdb retained only in-frame sequences with V and J called. Part of the clones is not carried over; for the studies checked, unresolved V genes explain less than half of this, and the remainder is unexplained. Clonal size and the V and J genes are those of that table, whereas D and trimming came from the DNA. For this sample there are over 150,000 clones; 82% appear just once. Of the sample, 8% to 11% falls within the top ten clones.

As encoded in the germline V gene, CDR1 is SGHTS while CDR2 is YDEGEE. V gives up 3 bases and J gives up 10 bases, and the segment between their germline ends measures 22 bases. The CDR3 sequence holds 16 residues, the cysteine and phenylalanine included. This entry keeps only the CDR3 DNA: 48 bases, framed from base 1. What the work shows at the level of the full study, not this receptor alone: The quantity of clinical and demographic metadata differed by source and by participant and was supplied without curation.

The sequence joins TRBV5-8 to TRBJ1-4; the D gene is perhaps TRBD1, from 5 matching bases. Sequencing was done on a sample of peripheral blood. The clonotype was recovered from a woman of 80 years or more with active or convalescent COVID-19. The DNA reads TGTGCCAGCAGCTCCTTCCGGGATACGGGGGGTGCAAAACTGTTTTTT. It translates to CASSSFRDTGGAKLFF.